This TCR beta chain was sequenced during a study of Ad26.COV2.S vaccination and SARS-CoV-2 variants. Study context: Trial arm assignment for the donor was COV1001 Ad26.COV2.S.

Treatment noted: some 20 received Ad26.COV2.S at low or high dose, single or two shots; roughly five received placebo; per-sample allocation not given. Following the first vaccine or placebo injection, samples were taken on day 63. Adults aged 18-55 years in Boston included the donor. CDR1 is SNHLY, CDR2 FYNNEI, per germline. Trimming removed 3 bases at V and 2 bases at J, with 14 bases between. This CDR3 spans 16 amino acids. The table came from immunoSEQ multiplex PCR; TCRdb's copy has only in-frame clones and leaves some out. This table holds 300,000 to 400,000 clones, about 88% found once. This clonotype originated in a person aged 18-65 years who received the Ad26.COV2.S COVID-19 vaccine or a placebo. This material consisted of peripheral blood, taken in a trial of Ad26.COV2.S vaccine versus placebo. The gene calls are TRBV2 and TRBJ2-1, with D possibly matching TRBD1 (6 bases). In nucleotides, the CDR3 is TGTGCCAGCAGTGATCAAGGGGGTCTAGCCTACAATGAGCAGTTCTTC. It encodes CASSDQGGLAYNEQFF.